This T cell receptor beta chain was sequenced for a study of siplizumab effects on memory and regulatory T cells. Overall study findings and caveats: Siplizumab caused a significant drop in alloreactive sequences traceable to unstimulated CD4+ memory cells.

Remarks on this clone: Its antigen is unknown.

The CDR3 runs 17 residues. V lost 1 base, J lost 3 bases, and 7 bases stayed unmatched. Germline V gene lookup returns CDR1 SGHRS and CDR2 YFSETQ. The data were produced by immunoSEQ multiplex PCR, yet TCRdb's version contains in-frame clones alone and is incomplete. The sample comprises approximately 100,000 clones, roughly 94% of which are singletons, and approximately 0.75% rests with the top ten. V gene TRBV5-1 combines with J gene TRBJ2-3; 11 bases agree with TRBD2. This TCR was sampled from a human donor in good health. Sequencing was carried out using Tregs sorted from blood. CDR3 sequence: CASSLSLTSGTTDTQYF. DNA for the CDR3: TGCGCCAGCAGCTTGAGTCTGACTAGCGGGACAACAGATACGCAGTATTTT.